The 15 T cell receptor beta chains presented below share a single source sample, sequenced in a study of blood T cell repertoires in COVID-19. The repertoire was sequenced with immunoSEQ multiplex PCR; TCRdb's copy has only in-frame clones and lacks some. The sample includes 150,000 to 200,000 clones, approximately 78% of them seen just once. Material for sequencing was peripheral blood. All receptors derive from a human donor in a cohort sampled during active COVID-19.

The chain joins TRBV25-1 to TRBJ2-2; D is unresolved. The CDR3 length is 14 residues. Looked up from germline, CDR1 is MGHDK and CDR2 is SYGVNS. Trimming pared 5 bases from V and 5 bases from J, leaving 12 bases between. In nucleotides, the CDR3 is TGTGCCAGCAGTCCCACCCGACATACCGGGGAGCTGTTTTTT. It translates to CASSPTRHTGELFF.

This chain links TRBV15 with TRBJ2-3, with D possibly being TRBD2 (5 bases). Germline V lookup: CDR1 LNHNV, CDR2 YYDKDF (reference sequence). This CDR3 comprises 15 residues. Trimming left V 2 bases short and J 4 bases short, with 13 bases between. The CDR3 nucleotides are TGTGCCACCAGCAGAACCCCCCTAGCATCAGATACGCAGTATTTT. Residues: CATSRTPLASDTQYF.

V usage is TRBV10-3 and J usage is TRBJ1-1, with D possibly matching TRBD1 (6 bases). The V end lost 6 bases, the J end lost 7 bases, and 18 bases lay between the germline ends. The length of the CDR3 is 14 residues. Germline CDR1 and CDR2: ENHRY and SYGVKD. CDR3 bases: TGTGCCATCAGGGGGGCCTCGGATCAGGGTGAAGCTTTCTTT. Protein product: CAIRGASDQGEAFF.

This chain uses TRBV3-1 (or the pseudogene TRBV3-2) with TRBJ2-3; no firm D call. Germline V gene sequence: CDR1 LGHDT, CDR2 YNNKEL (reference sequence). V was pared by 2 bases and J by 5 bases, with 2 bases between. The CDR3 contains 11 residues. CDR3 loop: CASSQLDTQYF. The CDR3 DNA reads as TGTGCCAGCAGCCAACTAGATACGCAGTATTTT.

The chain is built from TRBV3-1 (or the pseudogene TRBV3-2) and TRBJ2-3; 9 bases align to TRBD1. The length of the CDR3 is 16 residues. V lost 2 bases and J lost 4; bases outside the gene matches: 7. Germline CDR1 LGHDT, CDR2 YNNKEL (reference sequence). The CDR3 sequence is CASSQKGDRVADTQYF. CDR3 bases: TGTGCCAGCAGCCAAAAGGGGGACAGGGTTGCAGATACGCAGTATTTT.

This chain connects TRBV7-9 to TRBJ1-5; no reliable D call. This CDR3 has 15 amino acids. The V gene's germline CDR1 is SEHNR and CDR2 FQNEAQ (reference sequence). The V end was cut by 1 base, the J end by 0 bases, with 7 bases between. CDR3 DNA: TGTGCCAGCAGCTTAGATTCGGGTAGCAATCAGCCCCAGCATTTT. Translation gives CASSLDSGSNQPQHF.

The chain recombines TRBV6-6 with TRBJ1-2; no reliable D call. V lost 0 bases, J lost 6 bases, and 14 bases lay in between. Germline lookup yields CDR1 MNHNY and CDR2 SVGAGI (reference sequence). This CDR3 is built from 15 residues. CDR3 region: CASSYSSDSRDGYTF. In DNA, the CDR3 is TGTGCCAGCAGTTACTCATCGGATTCCCGGGATGGCTACACCTTC.

In nucleotides, the CDR3 is TGTGCCAGCAGTTCGACAGGGGGCGGCTACACCTTC. This gives the protein CASSSTGGGYTF. The chain joins TRBV12-3 or TRBV12-4 to TRBJ1-2; the match to TRBD1 covers 10 bases. With 4 bases clipped from V and 8 bases from J, the junction kept 1 base outside the gene matches. The CDR3 loop spans 12 amino acids.

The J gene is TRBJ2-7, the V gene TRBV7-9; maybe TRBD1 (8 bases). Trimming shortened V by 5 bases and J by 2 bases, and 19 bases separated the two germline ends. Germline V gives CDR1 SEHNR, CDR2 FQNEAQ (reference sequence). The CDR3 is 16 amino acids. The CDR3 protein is CASSPMDREGTYEQYF. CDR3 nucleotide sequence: TGTGCCAGCAGCCCAATGGACAGGGAGGGGACCTACGAGCAGTACTTC.

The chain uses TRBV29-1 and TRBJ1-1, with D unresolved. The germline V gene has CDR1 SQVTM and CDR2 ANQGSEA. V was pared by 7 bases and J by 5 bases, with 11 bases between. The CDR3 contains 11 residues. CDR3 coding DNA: TGCAGCGCCGTGACACGGACTGAAGCTTTCTTT. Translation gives CSAVTRTEAFF.

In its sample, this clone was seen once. As DNA, the CDR3 is TGCGCCAGCAGCGAAAAGGAGGGACAGGGGCGGGTAAGGGCCTACGAGCAGTACTTC. Translation gives CASSEKEGQGRVRAYEQYF. V is TRBV4-3 and J is TRBJ2-7; 10 bases align to TRBD1. The CDR3 has 19 residues. Trimming took 5 bases from V and 2 from J; bases not matched to a gene: 18. The germline CDR1 and CDR2 sequences are LGHNA and YSLEER.

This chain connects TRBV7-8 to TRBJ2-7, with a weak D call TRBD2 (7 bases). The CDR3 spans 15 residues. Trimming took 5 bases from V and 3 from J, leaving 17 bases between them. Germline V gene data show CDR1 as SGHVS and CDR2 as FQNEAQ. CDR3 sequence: CASSQRGKGGYEQYF. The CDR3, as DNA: TGTGCCAGCAGCCAGCGGGGCAAAGGGGGCTACGAGCAGTACTTC.

The CDR3 DNA reads as TGTGCCAGCAGCCCGGGAGGGGAGCAGTTCTTC. It is translated as CASSPGGEQFF. The gene calls are TRBV7-8 and TRBJ2-1; TRBD2 agrees at 8 bases. Unmatched junction bases numbered 1, after V lost 5 bases and J lost 10 bases. Germline loops: CDR1 SGHVS, CDR2 FQNEAQ. This CDR3 is built from 11 residues.

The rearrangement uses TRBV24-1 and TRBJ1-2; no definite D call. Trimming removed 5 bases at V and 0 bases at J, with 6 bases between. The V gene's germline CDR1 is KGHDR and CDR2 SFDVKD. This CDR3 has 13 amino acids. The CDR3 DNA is TGTGCCACCAGTGGCGGGGCTAACTATGGCTACACCTTC. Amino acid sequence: CATSGGANYGYTF.

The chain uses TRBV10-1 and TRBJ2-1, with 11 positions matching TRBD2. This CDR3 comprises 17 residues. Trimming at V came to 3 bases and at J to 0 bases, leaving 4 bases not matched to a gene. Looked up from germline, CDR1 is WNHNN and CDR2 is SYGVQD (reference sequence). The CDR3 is CASSDATSGNSYNEQFF. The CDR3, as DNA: TGCGCCAGCAGTGATGCGACTAGCGGGAACTCCTACAATGAGCAGTTCTTC.